This TCR beta chain originates from a study of Ad26.COV2.S vaccination and SARS-CoV-2 variants. As to treatment: about 20 received Ad26.COV2.S at low or high dose, single or two shots; about 5 received placebo; per-sample allocation not given. Specimens were obtained on day 63 following the first vaccine or placebo injection. CDR1 SGHVS and CDR2 FNYEAQ come from the germline V gene. This CDR3 is 14 amino acids long. V gave up 5 bases and J gave up 0 bases, with 5 bases separating them. Sequenced by immunoSEQ multiplex PCR; TCRdb stores in-frame clones only, minus some. The table records roughly 300,000 clones, 70% to 90% of them present only once.

The sequence was collected from a person aged 18 to 65 who received the Ad26.COV2.S COVID-19 vaccine or a placebo. The chain joins TRBV7-6 to TRBJ2-6, with D unresolved. Here the sequenced sample was peripheral blood, taken in a trial of Ad26.COV2.S vaccine versus placebo. For the CDR3, the DNA is TGTGCCAGCAGCCTCATCTCTGGGGCCAACGTCCTGACTTTC. It specifies CASSLISGANVLTF.